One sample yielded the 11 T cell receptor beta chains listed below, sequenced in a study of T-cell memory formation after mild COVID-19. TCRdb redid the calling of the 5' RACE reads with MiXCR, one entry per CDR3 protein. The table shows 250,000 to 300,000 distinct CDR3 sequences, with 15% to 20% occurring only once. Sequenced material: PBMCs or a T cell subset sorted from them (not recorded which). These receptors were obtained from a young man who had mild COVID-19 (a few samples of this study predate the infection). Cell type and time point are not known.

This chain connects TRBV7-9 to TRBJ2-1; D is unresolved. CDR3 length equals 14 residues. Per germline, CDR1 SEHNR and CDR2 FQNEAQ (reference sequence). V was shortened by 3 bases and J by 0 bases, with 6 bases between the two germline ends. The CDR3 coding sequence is TGTGCCAGCAGCTTGGGCCTCTCCTACAATGAGCAGTTCTTC. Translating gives CASSLGLSYNEQFF. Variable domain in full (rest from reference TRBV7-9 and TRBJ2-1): DTGVSQNPRHKITKRGQNVTFRCDPISEHNRLYWYRQTLGQGPEFLTYFQNEAQLEKSRLLSDRFSAERPKGSFSTLEIQRTEQGDSAMYLCASSLGLSYNEQFFGPGTRLTVL.

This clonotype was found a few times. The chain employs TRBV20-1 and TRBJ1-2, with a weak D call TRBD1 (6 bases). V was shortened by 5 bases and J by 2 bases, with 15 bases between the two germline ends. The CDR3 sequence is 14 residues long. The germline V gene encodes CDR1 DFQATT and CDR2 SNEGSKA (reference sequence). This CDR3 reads CSARPAGENYGYTF. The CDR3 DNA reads TGCAGTGCTCGACCCGCAGGGGAGAACTATGGCTACACCTTC.

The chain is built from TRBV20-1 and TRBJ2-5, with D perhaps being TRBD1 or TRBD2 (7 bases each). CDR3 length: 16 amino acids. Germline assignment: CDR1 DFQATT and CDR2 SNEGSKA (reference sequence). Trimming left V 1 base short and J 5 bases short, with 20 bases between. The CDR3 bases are TGCAGTGCTAGAGTTTCAGGGGGGGTTTTTTGGGAGACCCAGTACTTC. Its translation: CSARVSGGVFWETQYF.

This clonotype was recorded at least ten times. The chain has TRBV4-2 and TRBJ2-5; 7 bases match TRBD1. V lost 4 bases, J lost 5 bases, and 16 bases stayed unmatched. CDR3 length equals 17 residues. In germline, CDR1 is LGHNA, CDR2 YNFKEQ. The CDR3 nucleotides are TGTGCCAGCAGCCTCCACCCCCGGGACAGCGCAGGGGAGACCCAGTACTTC. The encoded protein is CASSLHPRDSAGETQYF.

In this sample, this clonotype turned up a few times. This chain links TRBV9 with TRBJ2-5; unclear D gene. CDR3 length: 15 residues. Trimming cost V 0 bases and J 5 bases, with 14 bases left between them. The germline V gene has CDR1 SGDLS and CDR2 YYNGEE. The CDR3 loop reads CASSVGGTLKETQYF. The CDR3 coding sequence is TGTGCCAGCAGCGTAGGAGGAACCCTTAAGGAGACCCAGTACTTC. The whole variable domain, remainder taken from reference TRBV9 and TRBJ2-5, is DSGVTQTPKHLITATGQRVTLRCSPRSGDLSVYWYQQSLDQGLQFLIQYYNGEERAKGNILERFSAQQFPDLHSELNLSSLELGDSALYFCASSVGGTLKETQYFGPGTRLLVL.

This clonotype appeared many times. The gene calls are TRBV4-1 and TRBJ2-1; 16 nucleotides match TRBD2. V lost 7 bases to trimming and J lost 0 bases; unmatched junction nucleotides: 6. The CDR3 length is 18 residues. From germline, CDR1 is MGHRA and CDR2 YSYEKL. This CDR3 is CASTPGLAGGSSYNEQFF. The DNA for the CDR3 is TGCGCCAGCACCCCGGGACTAGCGGGGGGGAGCTCCTACAATGAGCAGTTCTTC.

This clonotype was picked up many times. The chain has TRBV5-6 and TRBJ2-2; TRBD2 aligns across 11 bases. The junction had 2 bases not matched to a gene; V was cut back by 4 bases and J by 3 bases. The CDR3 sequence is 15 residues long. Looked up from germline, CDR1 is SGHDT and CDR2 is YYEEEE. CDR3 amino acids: CASSPGLADTGELFF. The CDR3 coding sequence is TGTGCCAGCAGCCCGGGACTAGCGGACACCGGGGAGCTGTTTTTT.

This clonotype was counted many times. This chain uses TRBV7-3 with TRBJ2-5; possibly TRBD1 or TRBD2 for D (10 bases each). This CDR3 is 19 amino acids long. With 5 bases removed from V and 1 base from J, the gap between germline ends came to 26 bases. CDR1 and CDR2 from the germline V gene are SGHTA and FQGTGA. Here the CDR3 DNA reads TGTGCCAGCAGCGTGGACAGGGGGAAACTAGCGGGGATCCAAGAGACCCAGTACTTC. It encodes CASSVDRGKLAGIQETQYF.

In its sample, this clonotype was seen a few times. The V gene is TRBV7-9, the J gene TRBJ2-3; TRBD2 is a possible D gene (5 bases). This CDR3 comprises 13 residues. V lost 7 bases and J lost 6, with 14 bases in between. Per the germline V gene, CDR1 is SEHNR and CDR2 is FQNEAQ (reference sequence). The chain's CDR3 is CASIPRAGDTQYF. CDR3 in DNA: TGTGCCAGCATCCCGCGGGCCGGGGATACGCAGTATTTT.

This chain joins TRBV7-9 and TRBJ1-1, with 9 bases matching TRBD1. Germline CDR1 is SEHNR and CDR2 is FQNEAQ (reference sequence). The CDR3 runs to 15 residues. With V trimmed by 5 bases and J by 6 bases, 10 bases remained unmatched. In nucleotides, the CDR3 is TGTGCCAGCAGCAAAGGGGGACAGGGCAGTGCTGAAGCTTTCTTT. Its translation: CASSKGGQGSAEAFF. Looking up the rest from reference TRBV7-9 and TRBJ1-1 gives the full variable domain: DTGVSQNPRHKITKRGQNVTFRCDPISEHNRLYWYRQTLGQGPEFLTYFQNEAQLEKSRLLSDRFSAERPKGSFSTLEIQRTEQGDSAMYLCASSKGGQGSAEAFFGQGTRLTVV.

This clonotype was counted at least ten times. The CDR3 region is CASSPTSGVNTGELFF. Written as DNA, the CDR3 is TGTGCCAGCAGTCCCACCTCCGGGGTGAACACCGGGGAGCTGTTTTTT. The V and J genes are TRBV28 and TRBJ2-2, with a weak D call TRBD2 (5 bases). The CDR3 has 16 amino acids. V lost 5 bases to trimming and J lost 1 base, with 14 bases between them. CDR1 and CDR2 (germline): MDHEN, SYDVKM.